Listed here is a single TCR beta chain. A Seattle source enrolled patients during active infection and followed them longitudinally. These data belong to a study of blood T cell repertoires in COVID-19. The overall study: The samples span acute and convalescent COVID-19 from the United States, Italy and Spain.

Original handling: Amplification of reference gene primers provided the estimated nucleated cell counts. Produced via immunoSEQ multiplex PCR; TCRdb's table is partial and in-frame only. V, J and clone size are taken as reported in that table, and D and trimming were inferred from the DNA itself. The data show approximately 79,000 clones, around 80% seen once. CDR3 size: 15 residues. Between the trimmed V and J ends, which lost 5 bases and 2 bases, there was a span of 12 bases. CDR1 is MDHEN and CDR2 is SYDVKM in the germline V gene. The receptor comes from a man aged 50 or older with COVID-19, enrolled during active disease. Sequenced material: peripheral blood. The chain uses TRBV28 and TRBJ2-2; D gene unclear. The CDR3 sequence is CASSPNGANTGELFF. As DNA, the CDR3 is TGTGCCAGCAGTCCCAATGGAGCAAACACCGGGGAGCTGTTTTTT. The complete variable domain, with remaining parts taken from reference TRBV28 and TRBJ2-2, reads DVKVTQSSRYLVKRTGEKVFLECVQDMDHENMFWYRQDPGLGLRLIYFSYDVKMKEKGDIPEGYSVSREKKERFSLILESASTNQTSMYLCASSPNGANTGELFFGEGSRLTVL.